One sample yielded the 15 T cell receptor beta chains listed below, sequenced in a study of CD8 T cells in ankylosing spondylitis. TCRdb recomputed calls from the 5' RACE reads with MiXCR, one row per CDR3 protein. Of approximately 42,000 distinct CDR3 sequences in the sample, 3% to 4.5% were seen once. The specimen sequenced was blood, either unsorted or a sorted T cell fraction (not recorded which). The receptor source for this set is a female donor with ankylosing spondylitis or in good health (not recorded which).

In its sample, this clonotype was seen many times. The chain recombines TRBV9 with TRBJ1-4, with a possible D match to TRBD1 (5 bases). The CDR3 runs to 14 residues. V was cut by 2 bases and J by 4 bases, with 9 bases left in between. The germline V gene encodes CDR1 SGDLS and CDR2 YYNGEE. The chain's CDR3 is CASSVGRGNEKLFF. For the CDR3, the DNA is TGTGCCAGCAGCGTGGGACGCGGTAATGAAAAACTGTTTTTT. The full variable domain, rest sourced from reference TRBV9 and TRBJ1-4, is DSGVTQTPKHLITATGQRVTLRCSPRSGDLSVYWYQQSLDQGLQFLIQYYNGEERAKGNILERFSAQQFPDLHSELNLSSLELGDSALYFCASSVGRGNEKLFFGSGTQLSVL.

The table lists this clonotype with many counts. The chain employs TRBV9 and TRBJ2-3, with 10 bases aligning to TRBD1. Germline lookup yields CDR1 SGDLS and CDR2 YYNGEE. CDR3 size: 16 residues. Trimming cost V 0 bases and J 1 base; bases outside gene matches: 2. CDR3 loop: CASSVGGTGGTDTQYF. In nucleotides, the CDR3 is TGTGCCAGCAGCGTAGGTGGGACAGGGGGCACAGATACGCAGTATTTT.

In its sample, this clonotype was seen many times. The chain is built from TRBV9 and TRBJ2-1; 10 positions agree with TRBD2. The CDR3 sequence is 16 residues long. Unmatched junction bases numbered 3, after V lost 0 bases and J lost 3 bases. The germline gives CDR1 SGDLS, CDR2 YYNGEE. In nucleotides, the CDR3 is TGTGCCAGCAGCGTAGTCCCTAGCGGGGGCTACAATGAGCAGTTCTTC. Translating gives CASSVVPSGGYNEQFF.

This clonotype has just a few counts. V gene TRBV9 combines with J gene TRBJ1-4; TRBD1 is a possible D gene (5 bases). The CDR3 is 14 residues long. Per germline, CDR1 SGDLS and CDR2 YYNGEE. V lost 1 base to trimming and J lost 5 bases, with 9 bases between them. The CDR3, as DNA: TGTGCCAGCAGCGTACAGGGAGGCAATGAAAAACTGTTTTTT. This codes for CASSVQGGNEKLFF.

This clonotype was seen repeatedly, ten times or more. The chain carries TRBV9 and TRBJ2-2; perhaps D is TRBD1 or TRBD2 (5 bases each). The CDR3 is 17 amino acids. Germline CDR1 SGDLS, CDR2 YYNGEE. Trimming stripped 0 bases from V and 7 bases from J, with 19 bases between. The CDR3 is CASSVVPFGAGNGELFF. The CDR3 DNA reads TGTGCCAGCAGCGTAGTCCCCTTCGGGGCGGGCAACGGGGAGCTGTTTTTT.

This clonotype has a count of ten or more. The CDR3 nucleotides read TGTGCCAGCAGCGTAGGGGTAGGGGCTAGGCGAACCTCCTACGAGCAGTACTTC. Protein product: CASSVGVGARRTSYEQYF. The V and J genes are TRBV9 and TRBJ2-7; D may be TRBD1 (5 bases). The CDR3 has 18 amino acids. The germline gives CDR1 SGDLS, CDR2 YYNGEE. V lost 0 bases, J lost 0 bases, and 19 bases lay in between. The full variable domain, completed using reference TRBV9 and TRBJ2-7, is DSGVTQTPKHLITATGQRVTLRCSPRSGDLSVYWYQQSLDQGLQFLIQYYNGEERAKGNILERFSAQQFPDLHSELNLSSLELGDSALYFCASSVGVGARRTSYEQYFGPGTRLTVT.

This clonotype was seen repeatedly, ten times or more. This rearrangement joins TRBV9 to TRBJ2-1; TRBD2 aligns across 9 bases. CDR1 and CDR2 from the germline V gene are SGDLS and YYNGEE. The J segment lost 6 bases and the V segment lost 4 bases, leaving 8 bases of the junction unmatched. CDR3 length: 15 residues. The CDR3 protein is CASSPGGLARNEQFF. As DNA, the CDR3 is TGTGCCAGCAGCCCTGGGGGACTAGCTCGCAATGAGCAGTTCTTC.

This clonotype came up many times. The chain has TRBV9 and TRBJ2-2; the D gene could be TRBD1 or TRBD2 (6 bases each). V shed 0 bases and J shed 0 bases, with 9 bases lying between them. Per the germline V gene, CDR1 is SGDLS and CDR2 is YYNGEE. This CDR3 comprises 16 residues. In DNA, the CDR3 is TGTGCCAGCAGCGTAGGAGGGGGGACGAACACCGGGGAGCTGTTTTTT. As protein: CASSVGGGTNTGELFF. Full variable domain (rest looked up from reference TRBV9 and TRBJ2-2): DSGVTQTPKHLITATGQRVTLRCSPRSGDLSVYWYQQSLDQGLQFLIQYYNGEERAKGNILERFSAQQFPDLHSELNLSSLELGDSALYFCASSVGGGTNTGELFFGEGSRLTVL.

There are many counts of this clonotype. The chain recombines TRBV9 with TRBJ2-5; D is undetermined. The ends were cut back, 1 base at V and 1 base at J, with 8 bases in the middle. The CDR3 sequence is 14 residues long. Germline V gene data show CDR1 as SGDLS and CDR2 as YYNGEE. This CDR3 reads CASSVNSIQETQYF. CDR3 DNA sequence: TGTGCCAGCAGCGTAAACAGTATCCAAGAGACCCAGTACTTC.

Ten or more counts support this clonotype. This chain joins TRBV9 and TRBJ2-7, with D possibly matching TRBD2 (6 bases). CDR3 size: 16 residues. Trimming removed 0 bases at V and 6 bases at J, with 19 bases between. Germline V gene sequence: CDR1 SGDLS, CDR2 YYNGEE. CDR3 sequence: CASSVAASGGLAEQYF. Here the CDR3 DNA reads TGTGCCAGCAGCGTAGCCGCCTCCGGGGGACTCGCCGAGCAGTACTTC.

This clonotype was detected ten times or more. The rearrangement joins TRBV7-2 to TRBJ1-2; 7 bases are shared with TRBD1. V lost 5 bases, J lost 4 bases, and 13 bases stayed unmatched. This CDR3 comprises 16 residues. Germline V gene lookup returns CDR1 SGHTA and CDR2 FQGNSA. The CDR3 reads CASSQRSSTGTYGYTF. As DNA, the CDR3 is TGTGCCAGCAGCCAGAGATCCTCGACAGGGACCTATGGCTACACCTTC.

This clonotype appeared many times. The J gene is TRBJ2-7, the V gene TRBV9; TRBD2 is a possible D gene (6 bases). This CDR3 has 15 residues. Germline CDR1 and CDR2: SGDLS and YYNGEE. Trimming took 4 bases from V and 2 from J, leaving 16 bases between them. CDR3: CASSREPGKAYEQYF. CDR3 in DNA: TGTGCCAGCAGCCGGGAGCCGGGAAAGGCCTACGAGCAGTACTTC.

The table lists this clonotype with many counts. The J gene is TRBJ2-5, the V gene TRBV9; 10 bases are a match to TRBD2. Germline assignment: CDR1 SGDLS and CDR2 YYNGEE. This CDR3 is 16 amino acids long. Trimming at V came to 0 bases and at J to 4 bases, leaving 6 bases not matched to a gene. CDR3 in DNA: TGTGCCAGCAGCGTAGGGACAGCGGGGGGGCGAGAGACCCAGTACTTC. It encodes CASSVGTAGGRETQYF.

This clonotype was counted many times. The V call is TRBV9, the J call TRBJ2-3; 10 bases match TRBD2. J gave up 0 bases and V 5 bases, and 6 bases lay outside the gene matches. CDR1 and CDR2 (germline): SGDLS, YYNGEE. CDR3 length equals 16 residues. In DNA form, the CDR3 reads TGTGCCAGCAGTCGCCGGACTAGCGGAAGCACAGATACGCAGTATTTT. Translating gives CASSRRTSGSTDTQYF.

This clonotype has ten or more counts. The CDR3 loop is CASSLDWGSYNEQFF. The DNA for the CDR3 is TGTGCCAGCAGCCTTGACTGGGGCTCCTACAATGAGCAGTTCTTC. The V gene is TRBV9, the J gene TRBJ2-1; D remains unclear. The germline gives CDR1 SGDLS, CDR2 YYNGEE. This CDR3 has 15 residues. V was shortened by 4 bases and J by 0 bases, with 11 bases between the two germline ends. The full variable domain, completed using reference TRBV9 and TRBJ2-1, is DSGVTQTPKHLITATGQRVTLRCSPRSGDLSVYWYQQSLDQGLQFLIQYYNGEERAKGNILERFSAQQFPDLHSELNLSSLELGDSALYFCASSLDWGSYNEQFFGPGTRLTVL.